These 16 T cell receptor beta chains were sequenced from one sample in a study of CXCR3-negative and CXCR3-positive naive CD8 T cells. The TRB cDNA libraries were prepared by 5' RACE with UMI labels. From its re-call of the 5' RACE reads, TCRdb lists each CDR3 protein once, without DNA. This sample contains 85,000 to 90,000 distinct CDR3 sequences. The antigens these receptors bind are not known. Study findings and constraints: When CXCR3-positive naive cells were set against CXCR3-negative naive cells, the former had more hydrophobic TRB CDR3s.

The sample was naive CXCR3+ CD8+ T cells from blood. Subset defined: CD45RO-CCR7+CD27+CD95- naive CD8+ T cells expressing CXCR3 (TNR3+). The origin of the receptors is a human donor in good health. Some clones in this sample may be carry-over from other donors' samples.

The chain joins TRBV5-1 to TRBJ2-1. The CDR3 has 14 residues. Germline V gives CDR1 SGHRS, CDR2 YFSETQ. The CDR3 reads CASSLAGPYNEQFF.

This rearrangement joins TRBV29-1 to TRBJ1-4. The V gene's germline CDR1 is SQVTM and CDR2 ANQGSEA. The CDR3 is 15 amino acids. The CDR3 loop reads CSVEDLAGANEKLFF. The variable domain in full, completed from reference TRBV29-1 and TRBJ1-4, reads SAVISQKPSRDICQRGTSLTIQCQVDSQVTMMFWYRQQPGQSLTLIATANQGSEATYESGFVIDKFPISRPNLTFSTLTVSNMSPEDSSIYLCSVEDLAGANEKLFFGSGTQLSVL.

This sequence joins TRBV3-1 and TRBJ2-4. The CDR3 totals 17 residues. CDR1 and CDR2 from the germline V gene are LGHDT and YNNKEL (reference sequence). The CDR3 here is CASSQESGRVAKNIQYF. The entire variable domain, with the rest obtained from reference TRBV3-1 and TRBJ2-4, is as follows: DTAVSQTPKYLVTQMGNDKSIKCEQNLGHDTMYWYKQDSKKFLKIMFSYNNKELIINETVPNRFSPKSPDKAHLNLHINSLELGDSAVYFCASSQESGRVAKNIQYFGAGTRLSVL.

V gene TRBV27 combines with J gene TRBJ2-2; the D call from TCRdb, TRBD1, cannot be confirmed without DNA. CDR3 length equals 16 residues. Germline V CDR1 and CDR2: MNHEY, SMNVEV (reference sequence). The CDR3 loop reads CASSGRWDGNTGELFF.

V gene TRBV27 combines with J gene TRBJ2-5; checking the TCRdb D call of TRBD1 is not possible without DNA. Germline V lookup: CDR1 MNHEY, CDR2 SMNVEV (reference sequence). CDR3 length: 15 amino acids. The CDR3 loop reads CASSLSYSHQGTQYF.

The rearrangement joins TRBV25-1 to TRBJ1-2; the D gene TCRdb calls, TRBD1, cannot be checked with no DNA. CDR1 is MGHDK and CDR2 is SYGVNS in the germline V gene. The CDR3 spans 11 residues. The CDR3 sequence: CASRKGVGYTF.

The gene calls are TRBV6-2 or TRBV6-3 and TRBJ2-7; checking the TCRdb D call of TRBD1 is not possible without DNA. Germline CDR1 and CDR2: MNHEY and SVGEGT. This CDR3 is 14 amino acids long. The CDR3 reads CASSPNGGLDEQYF.

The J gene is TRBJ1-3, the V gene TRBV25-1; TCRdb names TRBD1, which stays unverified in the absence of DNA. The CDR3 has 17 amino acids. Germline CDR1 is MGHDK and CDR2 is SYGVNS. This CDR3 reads CASSEPGQAYSGNTIYF.

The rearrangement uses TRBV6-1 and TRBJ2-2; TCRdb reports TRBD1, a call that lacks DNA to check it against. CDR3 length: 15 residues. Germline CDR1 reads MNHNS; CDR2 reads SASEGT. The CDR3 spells CASSERTGDTGELFF.

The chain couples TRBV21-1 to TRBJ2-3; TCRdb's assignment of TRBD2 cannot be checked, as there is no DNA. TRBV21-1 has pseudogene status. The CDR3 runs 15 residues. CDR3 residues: CASSKLAGSPDTQYF.

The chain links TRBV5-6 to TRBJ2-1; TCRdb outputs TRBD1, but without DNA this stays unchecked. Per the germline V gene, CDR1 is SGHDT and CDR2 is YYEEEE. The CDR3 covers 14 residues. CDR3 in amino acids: CASIQGLSYNEQFF.

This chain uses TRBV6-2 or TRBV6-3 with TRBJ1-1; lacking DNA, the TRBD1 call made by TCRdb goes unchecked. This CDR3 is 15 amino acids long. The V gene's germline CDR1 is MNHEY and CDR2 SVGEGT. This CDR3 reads CASSYEAGWNTEAFF.

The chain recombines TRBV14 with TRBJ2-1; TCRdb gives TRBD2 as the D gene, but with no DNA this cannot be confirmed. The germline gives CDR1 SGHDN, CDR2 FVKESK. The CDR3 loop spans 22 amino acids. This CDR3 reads CASSPRTNRGTSGRKFYNEQFF.

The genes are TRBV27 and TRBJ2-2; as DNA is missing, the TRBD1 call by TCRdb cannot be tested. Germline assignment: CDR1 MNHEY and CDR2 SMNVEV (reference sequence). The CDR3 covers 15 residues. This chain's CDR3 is CASKPARGYTGELFF.

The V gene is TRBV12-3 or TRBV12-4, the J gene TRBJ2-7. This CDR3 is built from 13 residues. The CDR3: CASSQGGPNEQYF.

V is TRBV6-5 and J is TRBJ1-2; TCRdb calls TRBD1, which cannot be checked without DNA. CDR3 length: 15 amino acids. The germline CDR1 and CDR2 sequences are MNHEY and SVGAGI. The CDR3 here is CASSYSILDKNGYTF.